The 29 T cell receptor beta chains reported below all come from one sample, sequenced in a study of OX40 agonist ivuxolimab in advanced cancers. TCRdb keeps only in-frame clones here, not all; method: immunoSEQ multiplex PCR. The table lists fewer than 110,000 clones, approximately 90% of them singletons. The source was CD4+ or CD8+ T cells sorted from blood, collected in a trial of the OX40 agonist ivuxolimab. The source of these receptors is an adult with an advanced solid tumor such as melanoma, head and neck, liver or kidney cancer.

The rearrangement uses TRBV27 and TRBJ1-6, with D possibly being TRBD1 (5 bases). Trimming took off 3 bases at V and 13 bases at J, with 13 bases between the two ends. The germline gives CDR1 MNHEY, CDR2 SMNVEV (reference sequence). The CDR3 totals 13 residues. This CDR3 is CASSFLRRGPLHF. The CDR3 nucleotides read TGTGCCAGCAGTTTCCTCCGGAGGGGTCCCCTCCACTTT.

The CDR3 DNA reads TGTGCCAGCAGTTCACCGGGGGGCTACGACTACGAGCAGTACTTC. Its translation: CASSSPGGYDYEQYF. The chain recombines TRBV28 with TRBJ2-7, with D possibly being TRBD2 (7 bases). The CDR3 has 15 amino acids. Germline V gene sequence: CDR1 MDHEN, CDR2 SYDVKM. V lost 4 bases, J lost 3 bases, and 16 bases lay in between.

V is TRBV18 and J is TRBJ1-4; 9 nucleotides line up with TRBD1. The CDR3 sequence is 17 residues long. Germline V gene sequence: CDR1 KGHSH, CDR2 LQKENI. With 6 bases clipped from V and 2 bases from J, the junction kept 10 bases outside the gene matches. The CDR3 loop reads CASSPTGGAATNEKLFF. In DNA form, the CDR3 reads TGTGCCAGCTCGCCCACAGGGGGCGCCGCTACTAATGAAAAACTGTTTTTT.

V and J are TRBV6-5 and TRBJ2-1; D possibly corresponds to TRBD1 (6 bases). Germline V lookup: CDR1 MNHEY, CDR2 SVGAGI. The V and J ends lost 7 bases and 12 bases respectively, with 19 bases between them. The CDR3 runs to 13 residues. The CDR3 coding sequence is TGTGCCAGCACCATAACAGGGCACGTAAGGCAGTTCTTC. Protein: CASTITGHVRQFF.

The chain uses TRBV28 and TRBJ1-3, with TRBD1 matching 8 bases. CDR1 is MDHEN and CDR2 is SYDVKM in the germline V gene. V was pared by 7 bases and J by 7 bases, with 6 bases of the junction left unmatched. This CDR3 is built from 13 residues. CDR3 in DNA: TGTGCCAGCAAGGCAGGGGGCCGTAACACCATATATTTT. This gives the protein CASKAGGRNTIYF.

The chain carries TRBV28 and TRBJ2-7; tentatively, D is TRBD1 or TRBD2 (7 bases each). V dropped 5 bases and J dropped 0 bases, with 17 bases sitting between them. Germline lookup yields CDR1 MDHEN and CDR2 SYDVKM. The CDR3 length is 16 residues. The CDR3 loop reads CASSLGGGGSSYEQYF. The CDR3 nucleotides read TGTGCCAGCAGTCTAGGGGGCGGGGGAAGCTCCTACGAGCAGTACTTC. Variable domain in full (rest from reference TRBV28 and TRBJ2-7): DVKVTQSSRYLVKRTGEKVFLECVQDMDHENMFWYRQDPGLGLRLIYFSYDVKMKEKGDIPEGYSVSREKKERFSLILESASTNQTSMYLCASSLGGGGSSYEQYFGPGTRLTVT.

The V gene is TRBV19, the J gene TRBJ1-2; no reliable D call. There are 9 residues in the CDR3. Germline CDR1 is LNHDA and CDR2 is SQIVND (reference sequence). V lost 11 bases to trimming and J lost 7 bases, with 8 bases between them. The CDR3 spells CAQPLGYTF. The DNA of the CDR3 is TGTGCCCAACCGCTTGGCTACACCTTC.

The V and J genes are TRBV23-1 and TRBJ2-7, with TRBD1 matching 8 bases. TRBV23-1 falls under the ORF class, with uncertain function. The V and J ends lost 2 bases and 6 bases, in that order; junction bases with no gene match: 9. The CDR3 runs to 15 residues. The CDR3 coding sequence is TGCGCCAGCAGTCAAAAGACAGGGGCCTCCCTCGAGCAGTACTTC. This sequence encodes CASSQKTGASLEQYF.

V and J are TRBV19 and TRBJ2-1; tentatively, D is TRBD2 (6 bases). Germline V gene lookup returns CDR1 LNHDA and CDR2 SQIVND (reference sequence). The CDR3 sequence is 14 residues long. V lost 5 bases, J lost 8 bases, and 16 bases lay in between. The CDR3 sequence: CASSPGGLVYEQFF. CDR3 bases: TGTGCCAGTAGTCCAGGAGGGCTAGTCTATGAGCAGTTCTTC.

The chain links TRBV6-4 to TRBJ2-7, with D possibly matching TRBD1 (8 bases). The V end was cut by 6 bases, the J end by 7 bases, with 13 bases between. The CDR3 contains 12 residues. Germline V gene sequence: CDR1 MRHNA, CDR2 SNTAGT. For the CDR3, the DNA is TGTGCCAGCAGGGACAGGGAGGGGGAGCAGTACTTC. Translating it yields CASRDREGEQYF.

The chain joins TRBV7-2 to TRBJ2-7; D is undetermined. Deletions cut 0 bases from V and 6 bases from J, with 9 bases between. Looked up from germline, CDR1 is SGHTA and CDR2 is FQGNSA. The length of the CDR3 is 13 residues. The chain's CDR3 is CASSLAVHPEQYF. The CDR3 DNA is TGTGCCAGCAGCTTAGCGGTCCATCCCGAGCAGTACTTC.

The V gene is TRBV2, the J gene TRBJ2-5, with TRBD2 matching 11 bases. The CDR3 extends over 14 amino acids. Trimming removed 5 bases from V and 5 bases from J; junction bases left unmatched: 4. CDR1 and CDR2 (germline): SNHLY, FYNNEI. In nucleotides, the CDR3 is TGTGCCAGCAGTTTAGCGGGAGGGTTGGAGACCCAGTACTTC. Its protein product is CASSLAGGLETQYF.

The V gene is TRBV5-4, the J gene TRBJ1-1; D might be TRBD1 (5 bases). The CDR3 contains 13 residues. Per germline, CDR1 SGHNT and CDR2 YYREEE (reference sequence). V shed 0 bases and J shed 8 bases, with 11 bases lying between them. The CDR3 reads CASSLVFGDEAFF. The CDR3 coding sequence is TGTGCCAGCAGCTTGGTCTTTGGGGACGAAGCTTTCTTT.

The chain carries TRBV19 and TRBJ2-5; possible D gene TRBD1, 6 bases. The J call is doubtful: the DNA matches TRBJ2-7 better. CDR1 is LNHDA, CDR2 SQIVND, per germline (reference sequence). The CDR3 is 14 amino acids. CDR3 in DNA: TGTGCCAGTAGTCACCAACAGGGTTCCTACGAGCAGTACTTC. This translates into CASSHQQGSYEQYF.

This chain uses TRBV2 with TRBJ2-4; the match to TRBD2 covers 14 bases. With 4 bases clipped from V and 9 bases from J, the junction kept 8 bases outside the gene matches. Per germline, CDR1 SNHLY and CDR2 FYNNEI. This CDR3 has 16 residues. In nucleotides, the CDR3 is TGTGCCAGCAGTGTCCTGGGGACTAGCGGGAGAGGCATTCAGTACTTC. It encodes CASSVLGTSGRGIQYF.

The V and J genes are TRBV6-1 and TRBJ2-5; D is possibly TRBD1 (6 bases). The length of the CDR3 is 15 residues. V shed 3 bases and J shed 4 bases, with 15 bases lying between them. The germline V gene has CDR1 MNHNS and CDR2 SASEGT. CDR3 bases: TGTGCCAGCAGTGAGGTTATAGGGGGTCGAGAGACCCAGTACTTC. Residues: CASSEVIGGRETQYF.

The chain employs TRBV7-9 and TRBJ2-3; 10 bases are a match to TRBD2. CDR3 length: 18 residues. V shed 3 bases and J 4 bases; nucleotides not matched to a gene: 13. The germline gives CDR1 SEHNR, CDR2 FQNEAQ (reference sequence). CDR3 protein: CASSFGSKLAGESDTQYF. CDR3 DNA sequence: TGTGCCAGCAGCTTTGGGTCCAAGCTAGCGGGAGAGTCAGATACGCAGTATTTT.

Turning to this clone: The sample carries other DNA sequences with the same CDR3. The chain recombines TRBV7-9 with TRBJ2-7; D call uncertain. This CDR3 comprises 12 residues. With 3 bases removed from V and 3 bases from J, the gap between germline ends came to 6 bases. CDR1 SEHNR and CDR2 FQNEAQ come from the germline V gene (reference sequence). CDR3 nucleotide sequence: TGTGCCAGCAGCTTTAACAGCTACGAGCAGTACTTC. It specifies CASSFNSYEQYF.

This clone was seen once. The rearrangement uses TRBV2 and TRBJ2-7; 7 nucleotides align to TRBD2. The CDR3 is 20 amino acids. Looked up from germline, CDR1 is SNHLY and CDR2 is FYNNEI. The V gene end was trimmed by 4 bases and the J gene end by 2 bases; junction bases not matched to a gene: 23. The CDR3 here is CASSGVFGTTASSGAYEQYF. The CDR3 nucleotides read TGTGCCAGCAGTGGGGTTTTTGGGACTACTGCATCCAGTGGTGCCTACGAGCAGTACTTC.

The J gene is TRBJ2-3, the V gene TRBV4-2, with 12 nucleotides matching TRBD2. The germline CDR1 and CDR2 sequences are LGHNA and YNFKEQ. J gave up 6 bases and V 1 base, and 8 bases lay outside the gene matches. This CDR3 region has 17 residues. The CDR3, as DNA: TGTGCCAGCAGCCAAGGAAGACTAGCGGGAGATCGGGATACGCAGTATTTT. This gives the protein CASSQGRLAGDRDTQYF.

This clone is a singleton in its sample. This chain uses TRBV28 with TRBJ2-3; 13 bases map to TRBD2. Germline CDR1 MDHEN, CDR2 SYDVKM. This CDR3 has 18 residues. J lost 7 bases, V lost 8 bases, and 18 bases had no gene match. CDR3 DNA: TGTGCCAGCTCCACATTTCCTGGACTAGCGGGAGTGGGGTATACGCAGTATTTT. Translated, it gives CASSTFPGLAGVGYTQYF.

The V gene is TRBV19, the J gene TRBJ1-3; D remains ambiguous. The germline V gene encodes CDR1 LNHDA and CDR2 SQIVND (reference sequence). Trimming stripped 9 bases from V and 2 bases from J, with 11 bases between. This CDR3 contains 13 residues. CDR3 DNA sequence: TGTGCCAGCCACTTTCTAGCTGGAAACACCATATATTTT. Its translation is CASHFLAGNTIYF.

V gene TRBV15 combines with J gene TRBJ2-7, with a weak D call TRBD1 (5 bases). Trimming pared 5 bases from V and 4 bases from J, leaving 9 bases between. The CDR3 totals 12 residues. Per germline, CDR1 LNHNV and CDR2 YYDKDF (reference sequence). CDR3 loop: CATSEQAYEQYF. CDR3 in DNA: TGTGCCACCAGCGAACAGGCGTACGAGCAGTACTTC.

V is TRBV2 and J is TRBJ2-7; 7 nucleotides match TRBD2. V was clipped by 8 bases and J by 0 bases; unmatched bases: 7. Germline CDR1 is SNHLY and CDR2 is FYNNEI. The CDR3 consists of 14 residues. The CDR3 is CASARLAGSYEQYF. The DNA of the CDR3 is TGTGCCAGCGCCCGACTAGCAGGCTCCTACGAGCAGTACTTC. Full variable domain (missing parts from reference TRBV2 and TRBJ2-7): EPEVTQTPSHQVTQMGQEVILRCVPISNHLYFYWYRQILGQKVEFLVSFYNNEISEKSEIFDDQFSVERPDGSNFTLKIRSTKLEDSAMYFCASARLAGSYEQYFGPGTRLTVT.

V and J are TRBV12-2 and TRBJ2-1; the table's D call TRBD2 went unverified against the DNA. TRBV12-2 is an annotated pseudogene. This CDR3 is built from 15 residues. In nucleotides, the CDR3 is TGTGCAAGTCGCCCCGGGACTAGCGGGAGAGGCGAGCAGTTCTTC. Translation: CASRPGTSGRGEQFF.

The V and J genes are TRBV28 and TRBJ2-5, with D tentatively TRBD1 or TRBD2 (6 bases each). V lost 7 bases and J 2 bases, leaving 14 bases between the germline ends. Germline V gene sequence: CDR1 MDHEN, CDR2 SYDVKM. The CDR3 sequence is 14 residues long. This CDR3 reads CASNWRGTQETQYF. The CDR3 coding sequence is TGTGCCAGCAACTGGAGGGGGACGCAAGAGACCCAGTACTTC.

V is TRBV28 and J is TRBJ1-1, with 8 bases aligning to TRBD1. The germline CDR1 and CDR2 sequences are MDHEN and SYDVKM. This CDR3 comprises 14 residues. After removal of 6 bases from V and 5 bases from J, the junction contained 8 bases not matched to a gene. The CDR3 sequence is CASSDPGGWTEAFF. The DNA of the CDR3 is TGTGCCAGCAGCGATCCAGGGGGCTGGACTGAAGCTTTCTTT.

V and J are TRBV7-2 and TRBJ1-5; D unresolved. Trimming cost V 0 bases and J 0 bases, with 9 bases left between them. The germline CDR1 and CDR2 sequences are SGHTA and FQGNSA. The CDR3 runs to 16 residues. CDR3 DNA: TGTGCCAGCAGCTTAGCTTCCCAGGATAGCAATCAGCCCCAGCATTTT. It is translated as CASSLASQDSNQPQHF. Complete variable domain (other parts from reference TRBV7-2 and TRBJ1-5): GAGVSQSPSNKVTEKGKDVELRCDPISGHTALYWYRQSLGQGLEFLIYFQGNSAPDKSGLPSDRFSAERTGGSVSTLTIQRTQQEDSAVYLCASSLASQDSNQPQHFGDGTRLSIL.

The chain employs TRBV6-6 and TRBJ1-4, with a possible D match to TRBD1 (6 bases). The germline gives CDR1 MNHNY, CDR2 SVGAGI (reference sequence). Trimming took 5 bases from V and 5 from J, leaving 15 bases between them. The CDR3 has 15 residues. The CDR3 reads CASSGHRVGNEKLFF. In DNA, the CDR3 is TGTGCCAGCAGTGGCCACAGGGTGGGAAATGAAAAACTGTTTTTT.